This entry describes one T cell receptor beta chain. Its antigen is still unknown. The study ran its PCR with 60 Vbeta and 13 Jbeta primers. This table comes from immunoSEQ multiplex PCR, and its TCRdb copy is limited to in-frame clones, with some not included. Among around 100,000 clones listed, about 74% were seen once. Trimming took 5 bases from V and 7 from J; bases not matched to a gene: 2. CDR1 is MNHEY and CDR2 is SMNVEV in the germline V gene (reference sequence). There are 12 residues in the CDR3. The entry originates in a study of cytomegalovirus exposure and HLA in healthy donors. Findings and caveats of the study: Earlier analysis looked at TCR beta V segments, and most were productive about 90% or about 30% of the time.

This chain uses TRBV27 with TRBJ2-7; 10 bases line up with TRBD2. Sequenced material: PBMCs. The receptor comes from a woman in her late teens or twenties in good health and CMV-seropositive. The CDR3 protein is CASSPGLAEQYF. The CDR3 region has the DNA TGTGCCAGCAGTCCGGGACTAGCGGAGCAGTACTTC.